One and the same sample provided the 5 T cell receptor beta chains below, sequenced in a study of T-cell memory formation after mild COVID-19. One entry per CDR3 protein, called by TCRdb with MiXCR from the 5' RACE reads. Counted here are approximately 340,000 distinct CDR3 sequences, more than 15% occurring once; the ten biggest clones make up 20% to 25%. Specimen: PBMCs or a T cell subset sorted from them (not recorded which). These receptor sequences come from a man between 18 and 35 years old who had mild COVID-19 (a few samples of this study predate the infection). Cell type and time point are not known.

In this sample, this clonotype turned up a few times. This chain connects TRBV7-9 to TRBJ2-1, with D hard to call. Germline CDR1 reads SEHNR; CDR2 reads FQNEAQ (reference sequence). CDR3 length equals 12 residues. Trimming removed 1 base from V and 9 bases from J, with 7 bases in between. The CDR3 coding sequence is TGTGCCAGCAGCTTAGTAGGTCCTGAGCAGTTCTTC. It codes for CASSLVGPEQFF.

The rearrangement uses TRBV25-1 and TRBJ1-6; 10 nucleotides line up with TRBD1. The germline V gene has CDR1 MGHDK and CDR2 SYGVNS. V was clipped by 6 bases and J by 7 bases; unmatched bases: 9. CDR3 length: 16 amino acids. CDR3 in amino acids: CASRDPGQGWNSPLHF. In DNA form, the CDR3 reads TGTGCCAGCAGAGACCCGGGACAGGGGTGGAATTCACCCCTCCACTTT.

In its sample, this clonotype was seen a few times. The CDR3 is CSALWGVEAFF. The CDR3, as DNA: TGCAGCGCCTTGTGGGGGGTTGAAGCTTTCTTT. The genes are TRBV29-1 and TRBJ1-1; TRBD1 might be the D (5 bases). The ends were cut back, 7 bases at V and 7 bases at J, with 13 bases in the middle. The CDR3 covers 11 residues. Germline lookup yields CDR1 SQVTM and CDR2 ANQGSEA.

The rearrangement links TRBV3-1 to TRBJ2-1; perhaps TRBD1 as D (6 bases). Germline V gives CDR1 LGHDT, CDR2 YNNKEL (reference sequence). V lost 3 bases to trimming and J lost 9 bases, with 15 bases between them. The CDR3 is 14 residues long. CDR3 sequence (DNA): TGTGCCAGCAGCCACATGACAGGCGGATCTGAGCAGTTCTTC. It specifies CASSHMTGGSEQFF.

This clonotype has more than one count but fewer than ten. The V call is TRBV5-1, the J call TRBJ2-1; 11 nucleotides agree with TRBD2. Germline V gene data show CDR1 as SGHRS and CDR2 as YFSETQ. The V gene end was trimmed by 7 bases and the J gene end by 6 bases; junction bases not matched to a gene: 6. The CDR3 loop spans 14 amino acids. In DNA form, the CDR3 reads TGCGCCAGCTATCTGGGGACTAGCGGCAATGAGCAGTTCTTC. It codes for CASYLGTSGNEQFF.